Listed here are 25 T cell receptor beta chains from one sample, sequenced in a study of blood T cell repertoires in COVID-19. Assay used: immunoSEQ multiplex PCR; TCRdb lists only in-frame clones, some missing. The sample comprises approximately 200,000 clones, about 87% of which are singletons, and approximately 6.2% rests with the top ten. Sequencing was carried out using peripheral blood. Source of these receptors: a man aged 60 to 69 who had recovered from COVID-19.

This chain connects TRBV5-1 to TRBJ2-7; 10 positions match TRBD2. This CDR3 spans 16 amino acids. V lost 3 bases to trimming and J lost 7 bases; unmatched junction nucleotides: 13. Germline loops: CDR1 SGHRS, CDR2 YFSETQ. The CDR3 region is CASSSQTAGGPGEQYF. The CDR3 DNA reads as TGCGCCAGCAGCTCGCAAACAGCGGGAGGGCCTGGGGAGCAGTACTTC.

The chain is built from TRBV7-9 and TRBJ2-7; weak D call: TRBD2 (5 bases). V was clipped by 4 bases and J by 2 bases, with 15 bases between them. Germline V gene data show CDR1 as SEHNR and CDR2 as FQNEAQ (reference sequence). This CDR3 is 15 amino acids long. The CDR3 sequence is CASSSPWTLAYEQYF. The CDR3 DNA follows: TGTGCCAGCAGCTCTCCCTGGACTCTAGCCTACGAGCAGTACTTC. Using reference TRBV7-9 and TRBJ2-7 for the parts outside the CDR3, the full variable domain is DTGVSQNPRHKITKRGQNVTFRCDPISEHNRLYWYRQTLGQGPEFLTYFQNEAQLEKSRLLSDRFSAERPKGSFSTLEIQRTEQGDSAMYLCASSSPWTLAYEQYFGPGTRLTVT.

The chain joins TRBV6-2 or TRBV6-3 to TRBJ2-7; a possible D gene is TRBD1 (7 bases). The germline V gene encodes CDR1 MNHEY and CDR2 SVGEGT. This CDR3 spans 16 amino acids. Deletions cut 4 bases from V and 4 bases from J, with 20 bases between. CDR3 in DNA: TGTGCCAGCAGTTCAGGTGACAGGGAGGCGGCTTACGAGCAGTACTTC. Its translation is CASSSGDREAAYEQYF.

Comments on this clone: Other DNA variants within this sample encode the same CDR3. The chain couples TRBV18 to TRBJ2-3; 11 nucleotides align to TRBD1. V shed 6 bases, J shed 5 bases, and the junction held 4 bases outside the gene matches. The V gene's germline CDR1 is KGHSH and CDR2 LQKENI. The CDR3 runs to 14 residues. The CDR3 DNA reads TGTGCCAGCTCCCCCGGGACAGGGGGAGATACGCAGTATTTT. Amino acids: CASSPGTGGDTQYF.

This clone was observed a single time. This chain's CDR3 is CASSPRTGRGYEQYF. CDR3 nucleotide sequence: TGTGCCAGCAGTCCGCGGACAGGGAGGGGCTACGAGCAGTACTTC. This rearrangement joins TRBV27 to TRBJ2-7; D might be TRBD1 (8 bases). V gave up 5 bases and J gave up 3 bases, with 17 bases separating them. From germline, CDR1 is MNHEY and CDR2 SMNVEV (reference sequence). The CDR3 loop spans 15 amino acids.

The CDR3 DNA is TGTGCCAGCAGCCTGACAGGGGGCGCAGCTTTCTTT. It translates to CASSLTGGAAFF. The chain carries TRBV6-5 and TRBJ1-1; 10 nucleotides agree with TRBD1. Germline CDR1 reads MNHEY; CDR2 reads SVGAGI. The CDR3 spans 12 residues. The ends lost 6 bases at V and 10 bases at J; junction bases unmatched: 5.

V is TRBV2 and J is TRBJ1-2; D possibly corresponds to TRBD1 (6 bases). Germline V gene sequence: CDR1 SNHLY, CDR2 FYNNEI. Trimming cost V 4 bases and J 4 bases, with 10 bases left between them. This CDR3 contains 13 residues. CDR3 DNA sequence: TGTGCCAGCAGTGGACAGGTTCTCTATGGCTACACCTTC. This encodes CASSGQVLYGYTF.

The V and J genes are TRBV4-1 and TRBJ2-3; D uncertain. Germline CDR1 and CDR2: MGHRA and YSYEKL. The CDR3 contains 12 residues. V lost 1 base and J 5 bases, leaving 4 bases between the germline ends. CDR3 sequence reads: CASSQVQDTQYF. CDR3 sequence (DNA): TGCGCCAGCAGCCAAGTTCAAGATACGCAGTATTTT.

The V gene is TRBV19, the J gene TRBJ2-1, with TRBD2 identical over 10 bases. This CDR3 region has 17 residues. V shed 6 bases, J shed 0 bases, and the junction held 8 bases outside the gene matches. Germline V gene sequence: CDR1 LNHDA, CDR2 SQIVND (reference sequence). The CDR3 region has the DNA TGTGCCAGTAGCCGCCCGCTAGCGGGAGACTCCTACAATGAGCAGTTCTTC. This sequence encodes CASSRPLAGDSYNEQFF. Full variable domain (remainder filled in from reference TRBV19 and TRBJ2-1): DGGITQSPKYLFRKEGQNVTLSCEQNLNHDAMYWYRQDPGQGLRLIYYSQIVNDFQKGDIAEGYSVSREKKESFPLTVTSAQKNPTAFYLCASSRPLAGDSYNEQFFGPGTRLTVL.

V usage is TRBV11-2 and J usage is TRBJ1-2; tentative D call: TRBD1 (6 bases). V lost 3 bases and J lost 3, with 17 bases in between. CDR1 and CDR2 from the germline V gene are SGHAT and FQNNGV. This CDR3 has 16 amino acids. CDR3 region: CASSFGFQGIDYGYTF. DNA of the CDR3: TGTGCCAGCAGCTTCGGGTTCCAGGGGATCGACTATGGCTACACCTTC.

A remark on this clone: Other DNA variants within this sample encode the same CDR3. The V and J genes are TRBV19 and TRBJ2-7; TRBD2 agrees at 10 bases. V gave up 3 bases and J gave up 9 bases; unmatched junction bases: 11. The V gene's germline CDR1 is LNHDA and CDR2 SQIVND (reference sequence). The length of the CDR3 is 15 residues. The DNA of the CDR3 is TGTGCCAGTAGTATTTTGTCCGGGACTAGCGAGGCGCAGTACTTC. Protein sequence: CASSILSGTSEAQYF. Variable domain in full (rest from reference TRBV19 and TRBJ2-7): DGGITQSPKYLFRKEGQNVTLSCEQNLNHDAMYWYRQDPGQGLRLIYYSQIVNDFQKGDIAEGYSVSREKKESFPLTVTSAQKNPTAFYLCASSILSGTSEAQYFGPGTRLTVT.

V gene TRBV27 combines with J gene TRBJ1-6; D is unresolved. Germline V gives CDR1 MNHEY, CDR2 SMNVEV (reference sequence). The CDR3 spans 14 residues. V was clipped by 0 bases and J by 10 bases, with 10 bases between them. CDR3 residues: CASSLSEPQSPLHF. The CDR3 DNA sequence: TGTGCCAGCAGTTTATCGGAGCCCCAATCACCCCTCCACTTT.

The chain links TRBV5-4 to TRBJ2-7, with 10 bases matching TRBD2. Germline loops: CDR1 SGHNT, CDR2 YYREEE (reference sequence). The CDR3 sequence is 15 residues long. Trimming cost V 4 bases and J 2 bases; bases outside gene matches: 6. The CDR3 reads CASSPRTSGTYEQYF. CDR3 sequence (DNA): TGTGCCAGCAGCCCACGGACTAGCGGTACCTACGAGCAGTACTTC.

The chain recombines TRBV10-1 with TRBJ1-2; maybe TRBD1 (5 bases). V gave up 2 bases and J gave up 2 bases, with 12 bases separating them. The CDR3 has 15 residues. Germline CDR1 and CDR2: WNHNN and SYGVQD (reference sequence). The CDR3 DNA reads as TGCGCCAGCAGTGAGATGGGGGGTTGGAACTATGGCTACACCTTC. Translating it yields CASSEMGGWNYGYTF.

V gene TRBV10-1 combines with J gene TRBJ1-1; no firm D call. The CDR3 is 15 amino acids. V was pared by 4 bases and J by 1 base, with 13 bases between. Germline CDR1 and CDR2: WNHNN and SYGVQD (reference sequence). CDR3 DNA sequence: TGCGCCAGCAGTGGCATACCGCGGTCGAACACTGAAGCTTTCTTT. This sequence encodes CASSGIPRSNTEAFF.

The chain links TRBV28 to TRBJ1-2; perhaps TRBD1 as D (5 bases). V gave up 4 bases and J gave up 0 bases, with 18 bases separating them. The CDR3 consists of 17 residues. Per the germline V gene, CDR1 is MDHEN and CDR2 is SYDVKM. The chain's CDR3 is CASSSPRVGVTNYGYTF. Written as DNA, the CDR3 is TGTGCCAGCAGTTCCCCACGGGTAGGGGTTACTAACTATGGCTACACCTTC.

A single count supports this clone. The genes are TRBV6-1 and TRBJ1-2; D gene unclear. Germline loops: CDR1 MNHNS, CDR2 SASEGT. Trimming pared 2 bases from V and 2 bases from J, leaving 6 bases between. This CDR3 contains 13 residues. DNA for the CDR3: TGTGCCAGCAGTGAAACGGGGAACTATGGCTACACCTTC. Protein: CASSETGNYGYTF.

Worth noting for this clone: The same CDR3 also results from other DNA sequences found in this sample. The V call is TRBV30, the J call TRBJ2-7, with a tentative D call TRBD1 (5 bases). Germline CDR1 reads GTSNPN; CDR2 reads SVGIG (reference sequence). V was clipped by 2 bases and J by 4 bases, with 9 bases between them. The CDR3 has 12 residues. The CDR3 bases are TGTGCCTGGAGTCCCCAGGGATACGAGCAGTACTTC. Its protein product is CAWSPQGYEQYF.

The chain couples TRBV11-2 to TRBJ1-2; the D is unclear. Trimming removed 0 bases at V and 5 bases at J, with 7 bases between. The germline CDR1 and CDR2 sequences are SGHAT and FQNNGV. The CDR3 consists of 13 residues. CDR3 loop: CASSLERGYGYTF. The DNA of the CDR3 is TGTGCCAGCAGCTTAGAGCGGGGATATGGCTACACCTTC.

The chain combines TRBV28 with TRBJ1-2, with D maybe TRBD1 (5 bases). V dropped 5 bases and J dropped 8 bases, with 18 bases sitting between them. The CDR3 loop spans 14 amino acids. Germline V gene data show CDR1 as MDHEN and CDR2 as SYDVKM. The DNA for the CDR3 is TGTGCCAGCAGTACAGCGGGAGGGGCTGGGGGCTACACCTTC. It specifies CASSTAGGAGGYTF.

The count of this clone is one. The genes are TRBV13 and TRBJ2-1; 13 nucleotides line up with TRBD2. The V gene's germline CDR1 is PRHDT and CDR2 FYEKMQ (reference sequence). V lost 2 bases to trimming and J lost 7 bases; unmatched junction nucleotides: 14. The CDR3 runs 19 residues. The CDR3 loop is CASSLPNYGLAGALNEQFF. In DNA, the CDR3 is TGTGCCAGCAGCTTACCCAACTACGGACTAGCGGGGGCCCTTAATGAGCAGTTCTTC.

This CDR3 is CASSPGVQETQYF. DNA for the CDR3: TGTGCCAGCAGCCCCGGGGTCCAAGAGACCCAGTACTTC. The V gene is TRBV12-3 or TRBV12-4, the J gene TRBJ2-5; tentatively, D is TRBD2 (5 bases). The CDR3 spans 13 residues. Trimming removed 6 bases at V and 1 base at J, with 9 bases between.

V and J are TRBV3-1 (or the pseudogene TRBV3-2) and TRBJ2-5, with TRBD1 matching over 10 bases. Germline trimming cut 2 bases from V and 4 bases from J; bases unmatched to any gene: 4. The CDR3 sequence is 15 residues long. Germline V gene data show CDR1 as LGHDT and CDR2 as YNNKEL (reference sequence). CDR3 bases: TGTGCCAGCAGCCAACTGGGACAGGGGAGAGAGACCCAGTACTTC. Translation gives CASSQLGQGRETQYF.

The chain recombines TRBV7-3 with TRBJ2-5; 11 nucleotides match TRBD2. The CDR3 extends over 21 amino acids. Germline assignment: CDR1 SGHTA and CDR2 FQGTGA. The V and J ends lost 3 bases and 5 bases, in that order; junction bases with no gene match: 23. The CDR3 DNA is TGTGCCAGCAGCTTTTGGGAGAGGGACACATTGGTACTAGCGGGAGTCGAGACCCAGTACTTC. Translated: CASSFWERDTLVLAGVETQYF.

The chain joins TRBV27 to TRBJ2-1, with a possible D match to TRBD2 (5 bases). Between the trimmed V and J ends, which lost 5 bases and 6 bases, there was a span of 23 bases. Per the germline V gene, CDR1 is MNHEY and CDR2 is SMNVEV (reference sequence). This CDR3 has 17 amino acids. The CDR3 here is CASSPLGVAVEINEQFF. CDR3 nucleotide sequence: TGTGCCAGCAGTCCGCTCGGGGTAGCCGTGGAAATCAATGAGCAGTTCTTC.